This T cell receptor (beta chain) came from a study of blood T cell repertoires in COVID-19. Study at large: Acute and convalescent COVID-19 samples came from the United States, Italy and Spain. Sample material is recorded as cDNA or gDNA derived from T cells, B-cell-depleted T cells, or PBMCs.

The Seattle patients, enrolled during active infection, were followed longitudinally. The V gene lost 4 bases and the J gene lost 0 bases, with 12 bases spanning the gap. This CDR3 has 15 amino acids. CDR1 is MNHEY and CDR2 is SMNVEV in the germline V gene (reference sequence). Study processing details: For nucleated cells, counts were estimated from reference gene primer amplification. The table came from immunoSEQ multiplex PCR; TCRdb's copy has only in-frame clones and leaves some out. Clone size and V and J calls were adopted from that table, with D and trimming inferred from the DNA. The sample contains roughly 380,000 clones, approximately 89% of which appear only once.

The sequenced sample consisted of peripheral blood. The chain employs TRBV27 and TRBJ1-1; no firm D call. The clonotype comes from an older woman with COVID-19, enrolled during active disease. The CDR3 is CASSSDQTVNTEAFF. Here the CDR3 DNA reads TGTGCCAGCAGTTCGGATCAGACTGTGAACACTGAAGCTTTCTTT.